A single T cell receptor beta chain is shown here with its context. The antigen is unknown. The sample belongs to a study of T cell responses to AZD1222 COVID-19 vaccine. The wider study: Researchers grouped second doses given at about 4 or about 12 weeks into one pool.

The study's findings and limits: Spike-wide coverage was observed for vaccine-associated CD4 TCRs, with dominant responses at 160-218 and 743-854. Recipients of two AZD1222 doses showed rising Spike-specific TCR breadth and depth.

Repertoires were generated with immunoSEQ multiplex PCR, while TCRdb's copy carries only in-frame clones and drops some. The sample yields about 140,000 clones, more than 80% seen once. Germline CDR1 SEHNR, CDR2 FQNEAQ (reference sequence). The CDR3 is 14 amino acids. V lost 1 base and J 8 bases, leaving 11 bases between the germline ends. The sequences come from peripheral blood, collected on day 0 of AZD1222 vaccination. The gene calls are TRBV7-9 and TRBJ1-4; D gene ambiguous. The TCR originated in an adult in good health. Here the CDR3 DNA reads TGTGCCAGCAGCTTAGGGAGTATCGGGGAAAAACTGTTTTTT. This sequence encodes CASSLGSIGEKLFF.